Below, one T cell receptor (beta chain) is given with its context. This specimen includes other DNA sequences encoding the same CDR3. This sample stems from a study of shared clonotypes between healthy human individuals. Sequencing was at deep level. Produced via immunoSEQ multiplex PCR; TCRdb's table is partial and in-frame only. The sample carries 950,000 to 1,300,000 clones, approximately 72% recorded once. Germline V gives CDR1 SGHVS, CDR2 FQNEAQ. Trimming pared 2 bases from V and 1 base from J, leaving 8 bases between. The CDR3 is made up of 14 amino acids. This chain connects TRBV7-8 to TRBJ1-1; D is perhaps TRBD1 (5 bases). This receptor was identified in a man aged 18 to 30 in good health. The sequenced sample was memory CD4+ T cells sorted from blood. The subset denotes: CD45RA-negative fraction. The CDR3 region is CASSLRQGNTEAFF. Written as DNA, the CDR3 is TGTGCCAGCAGCTTACGCCAGGGGAACACTGAAGCTTTCTTT.